This T cell receptor (beta chain) was recovered during a study of T cell repertoires in cytomegalovirus infection. For the study at large: Recently identified HLA-C-restricted CMV epitopes were used, and well-studied HLA-B-restricted CMV epitopes were used as well. CMV infection together with matching HLA type was indicated by public TCR beta signatures. Study conclusions and caveats: People with CMV and the relevant HLA were identified by cumulative public TCR beta family frequency.

In germline, CDR1 is LNHNV, CDR2 YYDKDF (reference sequence). The CDR3 sequence is 18 residues long. With 0 bases removed from V and 0 bases from J, the gap between germline ends came to 15 bases. TCRdb itself ran the reads through MiXCR, one entry per CDR3 protein. The sample records 750,000 to 900,000 distinct CDR3 sequences, about 28% being singletons. A note on this clonotype: Its cognate antigen is unknown.

Source: cultured CD8+ T cells from PBMCs, taken from culture after CMV antigen stimulation. The rearrangement joins TRBV15 to TRBJ2-1; D perhaps matches TRBD2 (5 bases). This clonotype was sampled from a human donor in good health (CMV status not recorded). Some clones in this sample may be carry-over from other donors' samples. The chain's CDR3 is CATSRDGGRASSYNEQFF. The CDR3 bases are TGTGCCACCAGCAGAGATGGTGGGCGGGCGAGCTCCTACAATGAGCAGTTCTTC.